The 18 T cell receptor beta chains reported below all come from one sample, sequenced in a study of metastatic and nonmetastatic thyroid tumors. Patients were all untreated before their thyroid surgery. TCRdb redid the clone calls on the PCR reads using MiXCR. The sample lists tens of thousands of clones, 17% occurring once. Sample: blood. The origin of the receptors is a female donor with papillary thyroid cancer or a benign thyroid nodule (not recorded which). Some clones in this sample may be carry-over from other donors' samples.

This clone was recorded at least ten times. This chain's CDR3 is CASSPRRGLAGDMTDTQYF. The CDR3 bases are TGTGCCAGCAGTCCTAGGCGCGGACTAGCGGGAGATATGACAGATACGCAGTATTTT. This chain connects TRBV28 to TRBJ2-3; 13 bases are a match to TRBD2. The CDR3 spans 19 residues. J gave up 3 bases and V 5 bases, and 14 bases lay outside the gene matches. Germline CDR1 reads MDHEN; CDR2 reads SYDVKM.

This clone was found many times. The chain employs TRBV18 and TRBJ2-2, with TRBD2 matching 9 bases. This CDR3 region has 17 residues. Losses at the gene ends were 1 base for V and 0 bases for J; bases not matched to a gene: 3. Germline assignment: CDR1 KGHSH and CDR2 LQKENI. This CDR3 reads CASSPRTSVANTGELFF. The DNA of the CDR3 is TGTGCCAGCTCACCACGGACTAGCGTCGCGAACACCGGGGAGCTGTTTTTT.

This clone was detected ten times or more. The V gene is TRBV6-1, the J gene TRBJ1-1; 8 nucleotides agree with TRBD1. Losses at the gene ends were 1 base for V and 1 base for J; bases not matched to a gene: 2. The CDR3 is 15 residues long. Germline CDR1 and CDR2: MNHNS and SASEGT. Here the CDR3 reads CASSEDRGRNTEAFF. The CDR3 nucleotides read TGTGCCAGCAGTGAAGACAGGGGGAGGAACACTGAAGCTTTCTTT.

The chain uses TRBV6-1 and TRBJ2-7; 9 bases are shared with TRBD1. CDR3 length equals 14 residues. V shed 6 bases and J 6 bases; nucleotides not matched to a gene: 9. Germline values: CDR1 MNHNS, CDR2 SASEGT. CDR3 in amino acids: CASSRLQGAGEQYF. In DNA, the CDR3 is TGTGCCAGCAGCCGACTACAGGGGGCGGGCGAGCAGTACTTC.

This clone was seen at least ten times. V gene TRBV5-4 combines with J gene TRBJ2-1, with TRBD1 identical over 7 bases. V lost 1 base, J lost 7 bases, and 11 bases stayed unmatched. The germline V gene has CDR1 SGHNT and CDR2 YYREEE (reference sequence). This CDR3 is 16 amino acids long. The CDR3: CASSLRRTGRGNEQFF. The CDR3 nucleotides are TGTGCCAGCAGCTTGCGCCGGACAGGAAGGGGGAATGAGCAGTTCTTC.

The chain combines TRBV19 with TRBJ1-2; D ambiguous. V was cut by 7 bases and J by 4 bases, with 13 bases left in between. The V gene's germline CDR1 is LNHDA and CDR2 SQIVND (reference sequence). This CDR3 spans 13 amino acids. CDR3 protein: CASMPPWGYGYTF. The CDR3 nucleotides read TGTGCCAGTATGCCACCGTGGGGCTATGGCTACACCTTC.

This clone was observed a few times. The CDR3 is CAISESVKAVGYGEQYF. The DNA for the CDR3 is TGTGCCATCAGTGAGTCGGTGAAAGCGGTAGGGTACGGCGAGCAGTACTTC. The V call is TRBV10-3, the J call TRBJ2-7; tentative D call: TRBD2 (5 bases). The CDR3 consists of 17 residues. Trimming left V 0 bases short and J 6 bases short, with 21 bases between. Germline V CDR1 and CDR2: ENHRY, SYGVKD.

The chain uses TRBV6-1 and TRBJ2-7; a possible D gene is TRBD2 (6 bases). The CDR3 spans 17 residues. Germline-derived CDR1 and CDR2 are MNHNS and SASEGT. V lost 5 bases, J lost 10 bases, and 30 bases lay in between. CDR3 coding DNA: TGTGCCAGCAGTAAGGGCATGGAGGGTGTCAGGATGGTGTCCCAGTACTTC. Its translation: CASSKGMEGVRMVSQYF.

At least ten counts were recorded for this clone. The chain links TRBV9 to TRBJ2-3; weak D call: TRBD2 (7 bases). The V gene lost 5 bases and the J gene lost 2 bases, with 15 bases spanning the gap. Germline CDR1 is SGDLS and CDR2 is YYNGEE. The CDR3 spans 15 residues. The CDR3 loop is CASSFSGGPTDTQYF. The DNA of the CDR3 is TGTGCCAGCAGTTTCTCCGGGGGGCCCACAGATACGCAGTATTTT.

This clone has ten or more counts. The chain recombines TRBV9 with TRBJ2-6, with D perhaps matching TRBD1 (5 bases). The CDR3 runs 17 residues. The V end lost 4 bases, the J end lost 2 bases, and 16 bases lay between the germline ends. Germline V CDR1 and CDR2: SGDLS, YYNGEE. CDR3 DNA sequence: TGTGCCAGCAGCCTGGGGCCTAAAAGCGCTGGGGCCAACGTCCTGACTTTC. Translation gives CASSLGPKSAGANVLTF.

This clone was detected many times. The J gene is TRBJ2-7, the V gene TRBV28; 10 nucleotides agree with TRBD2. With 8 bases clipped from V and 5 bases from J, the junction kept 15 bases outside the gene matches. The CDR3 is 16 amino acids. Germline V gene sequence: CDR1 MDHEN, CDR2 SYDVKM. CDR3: CASLTFSGRAGNEQYF. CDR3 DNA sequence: TGTGCCAGCCTCACCTTCAGCGGGAGGGCCGGAAACGAGCAGTACTTC.

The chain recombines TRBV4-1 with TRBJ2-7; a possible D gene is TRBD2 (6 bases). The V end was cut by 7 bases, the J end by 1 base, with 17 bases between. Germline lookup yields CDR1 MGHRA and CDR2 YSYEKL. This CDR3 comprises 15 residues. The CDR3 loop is CASIFTSWSSYEQYF. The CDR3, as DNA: TGCGCCAGCATATTTACTAGCTGGTCTTCCTACGAGCAGTACTTC.

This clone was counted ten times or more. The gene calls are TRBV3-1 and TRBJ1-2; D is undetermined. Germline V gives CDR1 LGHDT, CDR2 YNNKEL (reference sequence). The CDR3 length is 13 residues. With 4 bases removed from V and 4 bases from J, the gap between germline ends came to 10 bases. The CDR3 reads CASSPNDVYGYTF. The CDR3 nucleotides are TGTGCCAGCAGCCCAAATGACGTCTATGGCTACACCTTC.

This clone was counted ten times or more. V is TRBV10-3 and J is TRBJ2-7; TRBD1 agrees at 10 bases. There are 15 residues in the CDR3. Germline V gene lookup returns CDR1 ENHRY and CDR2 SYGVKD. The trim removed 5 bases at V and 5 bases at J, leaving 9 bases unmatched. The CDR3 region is CAISTRDRGLDEQYF. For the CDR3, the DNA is TGTGCCATCAGTACCCGGGACAGGGGTCTCGACGAGCAGTACTTC.

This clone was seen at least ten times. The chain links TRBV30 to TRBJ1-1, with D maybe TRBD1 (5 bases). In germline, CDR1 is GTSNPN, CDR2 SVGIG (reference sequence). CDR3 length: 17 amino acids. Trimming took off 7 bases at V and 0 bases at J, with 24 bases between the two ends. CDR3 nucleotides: TGTGCCTCCCAGCTGTGGGGCGCTTCCAGCATGAACACTGAAGCTTTCTTT. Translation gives CASQLWGASSMNTEAFF.

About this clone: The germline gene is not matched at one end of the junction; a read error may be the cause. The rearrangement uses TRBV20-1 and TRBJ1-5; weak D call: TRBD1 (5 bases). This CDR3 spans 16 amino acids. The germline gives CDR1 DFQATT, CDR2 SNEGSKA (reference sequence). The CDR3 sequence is CSARDPRGGLNQTQHF. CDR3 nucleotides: TGCAGTGCTAGAGATCCTAGGGGAGGGCTAAATCAGACCCAGCATTTT.

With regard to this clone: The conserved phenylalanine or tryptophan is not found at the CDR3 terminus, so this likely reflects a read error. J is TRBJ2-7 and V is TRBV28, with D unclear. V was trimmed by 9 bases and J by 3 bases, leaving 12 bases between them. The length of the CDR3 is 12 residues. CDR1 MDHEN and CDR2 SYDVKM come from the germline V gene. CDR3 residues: CASSLFGYEQYL. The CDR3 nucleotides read TGTGCCAGTAGTCTTTTCGGCTACGAGCAGTACCTC.

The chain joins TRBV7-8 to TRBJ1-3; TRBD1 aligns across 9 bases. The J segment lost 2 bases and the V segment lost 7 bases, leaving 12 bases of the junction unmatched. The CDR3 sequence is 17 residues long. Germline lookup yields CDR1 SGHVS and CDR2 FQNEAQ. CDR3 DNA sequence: TGTGCCAGCATCGGAGGGGACAGGGTACAAACTGGAAACACCATATATTTT. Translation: CASIGGDRVQTGNTIYF.